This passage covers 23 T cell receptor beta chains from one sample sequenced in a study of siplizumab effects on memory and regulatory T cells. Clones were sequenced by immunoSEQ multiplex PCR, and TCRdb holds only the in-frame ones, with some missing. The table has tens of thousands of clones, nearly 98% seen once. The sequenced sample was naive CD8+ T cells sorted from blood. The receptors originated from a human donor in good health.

Here the CDR3 reads CASRAGTSGGDEQFF. The CDR3 nucleotides are TGTGCCAGCAGGGCCGGGACTAGCGGGGGGGATGAGCAGTTCTTC. J is TRBJ2-1 and V is TRBV6-5, with 16 bases identical to TRBD2. Germline trimming cut 6 bases from V and 8 bases from J; bases unmatched to any gene: 4. This CDR3 is 15 amino acids long. Germline-derived CDR1 and CDR2 are MNHEY and SVGAGI.

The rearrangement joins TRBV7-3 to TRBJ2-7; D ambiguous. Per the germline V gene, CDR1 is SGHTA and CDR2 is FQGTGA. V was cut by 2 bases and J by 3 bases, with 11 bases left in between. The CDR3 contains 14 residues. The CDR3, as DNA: TGTGCCAGCAGCTTAGATAACAGCAACTACGAGCAGTACTTC. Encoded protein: CASSLDNSNYEQYF.

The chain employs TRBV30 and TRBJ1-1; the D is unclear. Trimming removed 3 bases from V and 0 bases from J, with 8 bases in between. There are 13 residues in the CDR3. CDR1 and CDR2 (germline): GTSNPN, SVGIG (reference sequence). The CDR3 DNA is TGTGCCTGGAGGGTCGGAATGAACACTGAAGCTTTCTTT. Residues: CAWRVGMNTEAFF. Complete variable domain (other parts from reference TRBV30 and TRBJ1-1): SQTIHQWPATLVQPVGSPLSLECTVEGTSNPNLYWYRQAAGRGLQLLFYSVGIGQISSEVPQNLSASRPQDRQFILSSKKLLLSDSGFYLCAWRVGMNTEAFFGQGTRLTVV.

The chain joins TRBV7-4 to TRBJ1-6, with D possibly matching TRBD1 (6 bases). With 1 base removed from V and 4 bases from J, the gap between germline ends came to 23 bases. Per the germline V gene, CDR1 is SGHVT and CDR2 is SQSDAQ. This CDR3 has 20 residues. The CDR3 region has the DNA TGTGCCAGCAGCTTAGAAGTGAGTGTTGGGAAGGGGGGTTATAATTCACCCCTCCACTTT. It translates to CASSLEVSVGKGGYNSPLHF.

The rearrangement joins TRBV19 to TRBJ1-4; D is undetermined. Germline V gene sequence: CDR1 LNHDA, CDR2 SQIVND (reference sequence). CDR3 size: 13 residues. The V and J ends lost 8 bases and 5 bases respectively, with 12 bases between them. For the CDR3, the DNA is TGTGCCAGTTGGGCATTAGGCAATGAAAAACTGTTTTTT. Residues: CASWALGNEKLFF.

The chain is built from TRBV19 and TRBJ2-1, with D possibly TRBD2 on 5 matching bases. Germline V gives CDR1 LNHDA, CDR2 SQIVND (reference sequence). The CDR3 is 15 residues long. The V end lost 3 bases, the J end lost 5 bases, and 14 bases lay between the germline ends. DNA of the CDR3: TGTGCCAGTAGTATGGGTGGCGGGCCCGACAATGAGCAGTTCTTC. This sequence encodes CASSMGGGPDNEQFF. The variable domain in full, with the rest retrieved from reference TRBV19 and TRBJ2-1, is DGGITQSPKYLFRKEGQNVTLSCEQNLNHDAMYWYRQDPGQGLRLIYYSQIVNDFQKGDIAEGYSVSREKKESFPLTVTSAQKNPTAFYLCASSMGGGPDNEQFFGPGTRLTVL.

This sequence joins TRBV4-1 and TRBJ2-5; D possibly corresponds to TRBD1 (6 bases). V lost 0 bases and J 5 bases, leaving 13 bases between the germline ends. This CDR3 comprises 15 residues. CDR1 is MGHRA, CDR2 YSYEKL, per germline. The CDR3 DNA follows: TGCGCCAGCAGCCAAGATGAGTGGGGGCGGGAGACCCAGTACTTC. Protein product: CASSQDEWGRETQYF.

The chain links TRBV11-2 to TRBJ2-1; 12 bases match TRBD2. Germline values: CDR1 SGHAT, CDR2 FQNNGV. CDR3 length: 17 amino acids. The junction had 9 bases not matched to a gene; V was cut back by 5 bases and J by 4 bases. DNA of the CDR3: TGTGCCAGCAGCCCCCGACTAGCGGGGGACCCATACAATGAGCAGTTCTTC. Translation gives CASSPRLAGDPYNEQFF.

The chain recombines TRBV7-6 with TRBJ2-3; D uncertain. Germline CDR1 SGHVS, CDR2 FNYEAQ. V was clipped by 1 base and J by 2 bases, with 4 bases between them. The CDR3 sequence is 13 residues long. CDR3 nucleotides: TGTGCCAGCAGCTTAGACCCCACAGATACGCAGTATTTT. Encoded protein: CASSLDPTDTQYF. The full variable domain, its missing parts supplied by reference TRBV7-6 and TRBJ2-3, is GAGVSQSPRYKVTKRGQDVALRCDPISGHVSLYWYRQALGQGPEFLTYFNYEAQQDKSGLPNDRFSAERPEGSISTLTIQRTEQRDSAMYRCASSLDPTDTQYFGPGTRLTVL.

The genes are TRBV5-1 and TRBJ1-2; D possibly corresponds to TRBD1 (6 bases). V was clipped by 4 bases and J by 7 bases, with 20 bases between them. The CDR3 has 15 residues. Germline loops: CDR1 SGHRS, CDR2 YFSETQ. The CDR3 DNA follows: TGCGCCAGCAGCGCCTACTCGTACAGGGAACTTGGCTACACCTTC. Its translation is CASSAYSYRELGYTF. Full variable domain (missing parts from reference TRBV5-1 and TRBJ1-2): KAGVTQTPRYLIKTRGQQVTLSCSPISGHRSVSWYQQTPGQGLQFLFEYFSETQRNKGNFPGRFSGRQFSNSRSEMNVSTLELGDSALYLCASSAYSYRELGYTFGSGTRLTVV.

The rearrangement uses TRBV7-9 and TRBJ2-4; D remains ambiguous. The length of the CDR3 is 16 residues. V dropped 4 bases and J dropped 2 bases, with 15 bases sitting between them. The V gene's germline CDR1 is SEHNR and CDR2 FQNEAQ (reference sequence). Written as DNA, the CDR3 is TGTGCCAGCAGCTCCCTACTGACATCTCCCAAAAACATTCAGTACTTC. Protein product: CASSSLLTSPKNIQYF. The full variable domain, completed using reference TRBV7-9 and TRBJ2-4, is DTGVSQNPRHKITKRGQNVTFRCDPISEHNRLYWYRQTLGQGPEFLTYFQNEAQLEKSRLLSDRFSAERPKGSFSTLEIQRTEQGDSAMYLCASSSLLTSPKNIQYFGAGTRLSVL.

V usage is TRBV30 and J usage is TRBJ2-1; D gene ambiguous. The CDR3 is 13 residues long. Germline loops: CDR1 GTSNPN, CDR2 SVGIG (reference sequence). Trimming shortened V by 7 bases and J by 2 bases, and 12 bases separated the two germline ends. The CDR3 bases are TGTGCCTTCCCCGAAGGACCCTACAATGAGCAGTTCTTC. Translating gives CAFPEGPYNEQFF.

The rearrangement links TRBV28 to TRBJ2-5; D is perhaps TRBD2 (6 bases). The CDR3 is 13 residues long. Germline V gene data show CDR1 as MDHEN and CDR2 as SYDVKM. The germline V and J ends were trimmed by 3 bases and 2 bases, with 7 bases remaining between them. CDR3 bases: TGTGCCAGCAGTTTGGGGGGTCAAGAGACCCAGTACTTC. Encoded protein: CASSLGGQETQYF.

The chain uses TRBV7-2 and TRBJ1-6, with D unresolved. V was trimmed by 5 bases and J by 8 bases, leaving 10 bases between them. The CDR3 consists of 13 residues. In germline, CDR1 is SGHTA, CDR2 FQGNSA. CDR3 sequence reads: CASSLGPYSPLHF. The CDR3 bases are TGTGCCAGCAGCCTCGGGCCCTATTCACCCCTCCACTTT.

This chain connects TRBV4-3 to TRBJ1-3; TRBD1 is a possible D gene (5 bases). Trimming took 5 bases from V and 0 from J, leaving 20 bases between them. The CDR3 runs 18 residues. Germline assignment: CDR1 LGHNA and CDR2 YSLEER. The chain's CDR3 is CASSYGRGSLNSGNTIYF. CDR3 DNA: TGCGCCAGCAGCTATGGCCGGGGGTCCCTAAACTCTGGAAACACCATATATTTT.

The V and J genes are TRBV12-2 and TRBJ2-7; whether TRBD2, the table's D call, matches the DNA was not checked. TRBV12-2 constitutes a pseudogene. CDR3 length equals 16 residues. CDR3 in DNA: TGTGCAAGTCGCTTAAGCCGCGGGGGAGGGCAGTACGAGCAGTACTTC. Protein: CASRLSRGGGQYEQYF.

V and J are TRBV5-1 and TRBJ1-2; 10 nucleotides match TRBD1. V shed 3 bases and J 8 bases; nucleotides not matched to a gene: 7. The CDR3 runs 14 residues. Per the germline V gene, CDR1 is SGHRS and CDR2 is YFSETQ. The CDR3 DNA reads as TGCGCCAGCAGCTGGATAGGGACAGGGGACGGCTACACCTTC. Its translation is CASSWIGTGDGYTF.

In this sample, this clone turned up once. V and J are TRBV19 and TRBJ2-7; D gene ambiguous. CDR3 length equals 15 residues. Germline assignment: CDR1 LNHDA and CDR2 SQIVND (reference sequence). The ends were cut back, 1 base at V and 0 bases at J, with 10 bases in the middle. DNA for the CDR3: TGTGCCAGTAGTATAGGTTACGTCAGCTCCTACGAGCAGTACTTC. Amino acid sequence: CASSIGYVSSYEQYF. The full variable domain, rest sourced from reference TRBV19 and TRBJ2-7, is DGGITQSPKYLFRKEGQNVTLSCEQNLNHDAMYWYRQDPGQGLRLIYYSQIVNDFQKGDIAEGYSVSREKKESFPLTVTSAQKNPTAFYLCASSIGYVSSYEQYFGPGTRLTVT.

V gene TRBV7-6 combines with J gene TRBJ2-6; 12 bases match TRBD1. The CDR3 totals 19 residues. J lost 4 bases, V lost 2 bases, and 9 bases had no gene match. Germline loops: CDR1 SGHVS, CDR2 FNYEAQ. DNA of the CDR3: TGTGCCAGCAGCTTAAGACTGGGACAGGGGGCGAGAGGGGCCAACGTCCTGACTTTC. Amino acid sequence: CASSLRLGQGARGANVLTF.

CDR3 DNA: TGTGCCAGCAGCTTAGAGACATCAACCTACAATGAGCAGTTCTTC. It codes for CASSLETSTYNEQFF. The rearrangement uses TRBV11-2 and TRBJ2-1; no reliable D call. Germline values: CDR1 SGHAT, CDR2 FQNNGV. This CDR3 region has 15 residues. V shed 0 bases and J shed 2 bases, with 8 bases lying between them.

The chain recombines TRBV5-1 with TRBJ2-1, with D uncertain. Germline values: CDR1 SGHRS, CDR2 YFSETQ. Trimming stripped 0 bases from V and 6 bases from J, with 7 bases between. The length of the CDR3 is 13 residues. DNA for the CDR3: TGCGCCAGCAGCTTGGTCGTGGGCAATGAGCAGTTCTTC. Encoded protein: CASSLVVGNEQFF.

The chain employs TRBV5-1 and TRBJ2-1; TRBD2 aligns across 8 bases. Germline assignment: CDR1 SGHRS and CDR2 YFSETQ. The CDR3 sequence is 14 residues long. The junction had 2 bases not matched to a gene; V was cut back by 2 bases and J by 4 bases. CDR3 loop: CASSLAGAYNEQFF. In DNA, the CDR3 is TGCGCCAGCAGCTTAGCGGGGGCTTACAATGAGCAGTTCTTC.

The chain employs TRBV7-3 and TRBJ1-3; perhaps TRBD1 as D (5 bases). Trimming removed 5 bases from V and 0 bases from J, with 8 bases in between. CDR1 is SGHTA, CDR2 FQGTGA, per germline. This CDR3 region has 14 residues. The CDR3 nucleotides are TGTGCCAGCAGCACAGGCAACTCTGGAAACACCATATATTTT. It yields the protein CASSTGNSGNTIYF.